Below, 29 T cell receptor beta chains from the same sample are listed, as sequenced in a study of cytomegalovirus exposure and HLA in healthy donors. Primers included in the PCR were 60 Vbeta and 13 Jbeta primers. TCRdb's table, derived via immunoSEQ multiplex PCR, lists solely in-frame clones and lacks some. The sample records fewer than 250,000 clones, about four fifths being singletons. The sample was PBMCs. All receptors derive from a middle-aged man in good health and CMV-seropositive.

This clone was detected only once. The gene calls are TRBV9 and TRBJ2-3, with TRBD1 matching 8 bases. CDR3 length equals 14 residues. V lost 4 bases and J lost 5; bases outside the gene matches: 6. Germline values: CDR1 SGDLS, CDR2 YYNGEE. CDR3 DNA: TGTGCCAGCAGCAAACGACAGGGGATAGATACGCAGTATTTT. Translation gives CASSKRQGIDTQYF.

V usage is TRBV6-5 and J usage is TRBJ2-7; TRBD2 agrees at 7 bases. The length of the CDR3 is 16 residues. With V trimmed by 4 bases and J by 3 bases, 12 bases remained unmatched. From germline, CDR1 is MNHEY and CDR2 SVGAGI. This CDR3 is CASSLKLADVNYEQYF. In nucleotides, the CDR3 is TGTGCCAGCAGTTTAAAGCTAGCGGATGTTAACTACGAGCAGTACTTC.

The J gene is TRBJ2-1, the V gene TRBV5-1; no clear D. The V end lost 0 bases, the J end lost 15 bases, and 19 bases lay between the germline ends. Germline CDR1 is SGHRS and CDR2 is YFSETQ. CDR3 length: 14 amino acids. The CDR3 coding sequence is TGCGCCAGCAGCTTGGTTAGAGACGGTGCAGAGGTGTTCTTC. Encoded protein: CASSLVRDGAEVFF. Full variable domain (missing parts from reference TRBV5-1 and TRBJ2-1): KAGVTQTPRYLIKTRGQQVTLSCSPISGHRSVSWYQQTPGQGLQFLFEYFSETQRNKGNFPGRFSGRQFSNSRSEMNVSTLELGDSALYLCASSLVRDGAEVFFGPGTRLTVL.

This clone was counted a single time. The CDR3 sequence is CASNPGLAGADTQYF. Here the CDR3 DNA reads TGTGCCAGTAACCCGGGACTAGCGGGAGCTGATACGCAGTATTTT. This chain links TRBV19 with TRBJ2-3, with TRBD2 identical over 14 bases. Per germline, CDR1 LNHDA and CDR2 SQIVND (reference sequence). With V trimmed by 7 bases and J by 6 bases, 6 bases remained unmatched. This CDR3 is 15 amino acids long. Full variable domain (rest looked up from reference TRBV19 and TRBJ2-3): DGGITQSPKYLFRKEGQNVTLSCEQNLNHDAMYWYRQDPGQGLRLIYYSQIVNDFQKGDIAEGYSVSREKKESFPLTVTSAQKNPTAFYLCASNPGLAGADTQYFGPGTRLTVL.

The chain couples TRBV18 to TRBJ2-2, with 8 bases matching TRBD1. The CDR3 has 17 amino acids. CDR1 and CDR2 from the germline V gene are KGHSH and LQKENI. The trim removed 3 bases at V and 1 base at J, leaving 7 bases unmatched. The CDR3 DNA reads as TGTGCCAGCTCACCGCCCGGGACAGGACTGAACACCGGGGAGCTGTTTTTT. It codes for CASSPPGTGLNTGELFF.

The rearrangement uses TRBV28 and TRBJ2-3; D remains unclear. Trimming stripped 2 bases from V and 3 bases from J, with 9 bases between. The CDR3 contains 14 residues. Germline V gene data show CDR1 as MDHEN and CDR2 as SYDVKM. CDR3 loop: CASSLGRITDTQYF. CDR3 DNA sequence: TGTGCCAGCAGTTTAGGCAGGATTACAGATACGCAGTATTTT.

The CDR3, as DNA: TGTGCCAGCAGTGAAGGTACTAGATGGCAAGAGACCCAGTACTTC. Amino acids: CASSEGTRWQETQYF. The chain couples TRBV6-1 to TRBJ2-5, with D perhaps matching TRBD2 (5 bases). Per the germline V gene, CDR1 is MNHNS and CDR2 is SASEGT. V dropped 1 base and J dropped 2 bases, with 11 bases sitting between them. The CDR3 runs to 15 residues.

The chain links TRBV28 to TRBJ2-1; 7 bases are shared with TRBD2. CDR3 size: 12 residues. Trimming removed 3 bases from V and 10 bases from J; junction bases left unmatched: 3. Germline V gives CDR1 MDHEN, CDR2 SYDVKM. The chain's CDR3 is CASSFFGREQFF. The CDR3 DNA sequence: TGTGCCAGCAGTTTTTTCGGGAGGGAGCAGTTCTTC.

V is TRBV27 and J is TRBJ2-7, with D perhaps matching TRBD2 (5 bases). With 4 bases removed from V and 6 bases from J, the gap between germline ends came to 16 bases. The CDR3 has 14 residues. Germline CDR1 is MNHEY and CDR2 is SMNVEV (reference sequence). CDR3 sequence (DNA): TGTGCCAGCAGTTCACCAGGACTGCGTCCCGAGCAGTACTTC. Translation gives CASSSPGLRPEQYF.

The chain joins TRBV5-1 to TRBJ1-4; a weak D match, TRBD1 (5 bases). The length of the CDR3 is 15 residues. Germline lookup yields CDR1 SGHRS and CDR2 YFSETQ. Trimming left V 6 bases short and J 6 bases short, with 18 bases between. The CDR3 DNA reads TGCGCCAGCACCTGGGGCGCGGGAGGTTATGAAAAACTGTTTTTT. This sequence encodes CASTWGAGGYEKLFF.

The chain is built from TRBV4-1 and TRBJ2-5; 11 positions match TRBD2. The CDR3 has 17 residues. Looked up from germline, CDR1 is MGHRA and CDR2 is YSYEKL. The trim removed 2 bases at V and 0 bases at J, leaving 5 bases unmatched. The CDR3 reads CASSQLAGGLYQETQYF. CDR3 bases: TGCGCCAGCAGCCAACTAGCGGGAGGATTATACCAAGAGACCCAGTACTTC.

This chain links TRBV19 with TRBJ2-2, with 7 bases lining up with TRBD1. The V gene end was trimmed by 6 bases and the J gene end by 4 bases; junction bases not matched to a gene: 8. This CDR3 is built from 15 residues. Germline CDR1 and CDR2: LNHDA and SQIVND (reference sequence). The CDR3 coding sequence is TGTGCCAGTAGGGAAATGACAGGGCCCACCGGGGAGCTGTTTTTT. This translates into CASREMTGPTGELFF.

This clone was counted a few times. Written as DNA, the CDR3 is TGTGCCAGTAGATTTGAGGGATCCGCAACTAATGAAAAACTGTTTTTT. It yields the protein CASRFEGSATNEKLFF. The chain combines TRBV19 with TRBJ1-4; no clear D gene. Germline assignment: CDR1 LNHDA and CDR2 SQIVND (reference sequence). The ends were cut back, 6 bases at V and 0 bases at J, with 14 bases in the middle. The CDR3 covers 16 residues.

The chain has TRBV7-9 and TRBJ2-3; D is possibly TRBD2 (6 bases). CDR3 length equals 14 residues. V was pared by 4 bases and J by 3 bases, with 11 bases between. Germline CDR1 SEHNR, CDR2 FQNEAQ (reference sequence). The CDR3 region is CASSSGVATDTQYF. The DNA for the CDR3 is TGTGCCAGCAGCTCGGGGGTAGCAACAGATACGCAGTATTTT.

The genes are TRBV7-6 and TRBJ1-2; 10 nucleotides match TRBD1. The CDR3 contains 14 residues. The V and J ends lost 4 bases and 7 bases, in that order; junction bases with no gene match: 6. Germline CDR1 is SGHVS and CDR2 is FNYEAQ. The CDR3 sequence is CASSSGQGGRGYTF. CDR3 in DNA: TGTGCCAGCAGCTCCGGACAGGGGGGACGTGGCTACACCTTC.

The V gene is TRBV10-1, the J gene TRBJ2-5; TRBD1 might be the D (6 bases). V lost 10 bases, J lost 1 base, and 16 bases lay in between. Germline V gene lookup returns CDR1 WNHNN and CDR2 SYGVQD (reference sequence). CDR3 length equals 14 residues. The CDR3 coding sequence is TGCGCCATCCGAATGACAGGTCTCCAAGAGACCCAGTACTTC. Its protein product is CAIRMTGLQETQYF.

The chain links TRBV4-3 to TRBJ2-7, with 10 bases lining up with TRBD2. V shed 3 bases, J shed 0 bases, and the junction held 5 bases outside the gene matches. Germline V gene data show CDR1 as LGHNA and CDR2 as YSLEER. There are 16 residues in the CDR3. The CDR3 region is CASSQQLAGSSYEQYF. The CDR3 DNA reads as TGCGCCAGCAGCCAGCAACTAGCGGGGAGCTCCTACGAGCAGTACTTC.

This clone was observed a few times. The V gene is TRBV6-6, the J gene TRBJ1-1; D not resolved. The CDR3 is 12 amino acids. Germline assignment: CDR1 MNHNY and CDR2 SVGAGI (reference sequence). V shed 6 bases and J shed 1 base, with 6 bases lying between them. CDR3 DNA: TGTGCCAGCAGCCCGGGGAACACTGAAGCTTTCTTT. Encoded protein: CASSPGNTEAFF.

The rearrangement uses TRBV25-1 and TRBJ2-3; D is unclear. The germline V gene has CDR1 MGHDK and CDR2 SYGVNS. The CDR3 extends over 14 amino acids. V was trimmed by 5 bases and J by 1 base, leaving 10 bases between them. The CDR3 spells CASSSKLGTDTQYF. The CDR3 DNA sequence: TGTGCCAGCAGTTCGAAGCTTGGCACAGATACGCAGTATTTT.

This clone was observed once. At one end the junction does not follow the germline gene, possibly because of a read error. The rearrangement joins TRBV5-4 to TRBJ2-2, with 9 bases that match TRBD2. Germline lookup yields CDR1 SGHNT and CDR2 YYREEE (reference sequence). The CDR3 is 17 residues long. The chain's CDR3 is CASSQGDLAGNTGELFF. The CDR3 DNA sequence: TGCGCCAGCAGCCAAGGTGATCTAGCGGGAAACACCGGGGAGCTGTTTTTT.

This clone has more than one count but fewer than ten. The chain couples TRBV18 to TRBJ1-2; 8 nucleotides line up with TRBD1. Germline-derived CDR1 and CDR2 are KGHSH and LQKENI. The CDR3 runs to 16 residues. V was clipped by 6 bases and J by 4 bases; unmatched bases: 13. The CDR3 here is CASSPYGQGTIYGYTF. The CDR3 nucleotides read TGTGCCAGCTCGCCCTACGGACAGGGAACCATCTATGGCTACACCTTC.

CDR3 residues: CASSVAPDGQPQHF. The CDR3 coding sequence is TGTGCCAGCAGCGTAGCACCCGACGGGCAGCCCCAGCATTTT. V and J are TRBV9 and TRBJ1-5; D remains unclear. The CDR3 contains 14 residues. V shed 0 bases and J shed 7 bases, with 11 bases lying between them. Germline CDR1 is SGDLS and CDR2 is YYNGEE.

V gene TRBV5-6 combines with J gene TRBJ1-1; TRBD1 might be the D (5 bases). The CDR3 sequence is 14 residues long. V lost 4 bases to trimming and J lost 7 bases, with 17 bases between them. CDR1 SGHDT and CDR2 YYEEEE come from the germline V gene. The CDR3 nucleotides read TGTGCCAGCAGCCCCCATCAGGGATTTGGTGAAGCTTTCTTT. Protein sequence: CASSPHQGFGEAFF.

The chain joins TRBV5-8 to TRBJ2-3; 7 positions agree with TRBD2. Germline V gives CDR1 SGHTS, CDR2 YDEGEE. J gave up 4 bases and V 5 bases, and 10 bases lay outside the gene matches. The CDR3 is made up of 15 amino acids. The CDR3 bases are TGTGCCAGCAGGTCTGGCGGGGGTCCGGCAGATACGCAGTATTTT. This sequence encodes CASRSGGGPADTQYF. The full variable domain, with the rest looked up from reference TRBV5-8 and TRBJ2-3, is EAGVTQSPTHLIKTRGQQATLRCSPISGHTSVYWYQQALGLGLQFLLWYDEGEERNRGNFPPRFSGRQFPNYSSELNVNALELEDSALYLCASRSGGGPADTQYFGPGTRLTVL.

The chain is built from TRBV5-1 and TRBJ2-3; 11 bases fit TRBD1. Germline CDR1 reads SGHRS; CDR2 reads YFSETQ. CDR3 size: 16 residues. The J segment lost 6 bases and the V segment lost 4 bases, leaving 10 bases of the junction unmatched. CDR3 sequence (DNA): TGCGCCAGCAGCACCGGACAGGGGGCGGGTTTTGATACGCAGTATTTT. The encoded protein is CASSTGQGAGFDTQYF.

This chain connects TRBV10-2 to TRBJ2-5; 8 nucleotides match TRBD2. V trimming: 4 bases; J trimming: 5 bases; junction bases outside the gene matches: 9. Per the germline V gene, CDR1 is WSHSY and CDR2 is SAAADI. CDR3 length: 15 residues. CDR3 amino acids: CASSVQRGSLETQYF. The CDR3 bases are TGCGCCAGCAGTGTTCAGCGGGGGTCTTTGGAGACCCAGTACTTC.

This clone was counted many times. The J gene is TRBJ2-4, the V gene TRBV4-3; TRBD2 agrees at 9 bases. Germline V CDR1 and CDR2: LGHNA, YSLEER. V dropped 3 bases and J dropped 8; count of bases not matched to a gene: 8. CDR3 length: 15 residues. The CDR3 sequence is CASSQGRASGDIQYF. The CDR3 DNA sequence: TGCGCCAGCAGCCAGGGGAGGGCTAGCGGGGACATTCAGTACTTC.

This chain uses TRBV5-1 with TRBJ2-7; possible D gene TRBD2, 6 bases. The CDR3 consists of 11 residues. The germline V and J ends were trimmed by 7 bases and 5 bases, with 10 bases remaining between them. CDR1 is SGHRS and CDR2 is YFSETQ in the germline V gene. The CDR3 DNA follows: TGCGCCAGCCGGGGAGGCAACGAGCAGTACTTC. Protein sequence: CASRGGNEQYF.

The rearrangement joins TRBV7-3 to TRBJ2-6; 11 bases align to TRBD1. Germline CDR1 reads SGHTA; CDR2 reads FQGTGA. The CDR3 spans 17 residues. J was trimmed by 0 bases and V by 6 bases; bases with no gene match: 4. CDR3 DNA: TGTGCCAGCAGGGCCGGGACAGGGGGCTCTGGGGCCAACGTCCTGACTTTC. Its protein is CASRAGTGGSGANVLTF.